The clone carrying this TCR beta chain has a single count. Each unsorted PBMC replicate got 300 ng genomic DNA, tens of thousands of genomes. TCRdb's copy holds only in-frame clones and misses some; the assay was immunoSEQ multiplex PCR. This repertoire shows 450,000 to 600,000 clones, 79% found once; its top ten account for roughly 13%. V gave up 8 bases and J gave up 1 base, with 14 bases separating them. CDR3 length: 14 residues. The germline CDR1 and CDR2 sequences are KGHSH and LQKENI. Donors comprised healthy HIV-negative adults lacking recent acute infections or vaccinations. This entry belongs to a study of shared clonotypes between healthy human individuals. About the study: The cohort comprised two women and a few men. Their ages spanned 18 to 49 years.

The genes are TRBV18 and TRBJ1-1, with a possible D match to TRBD1 (5 bases). The sequence derives from a woman in her thirties or forties in good health. Some clones in this sample may be carry-over from other donors' samples. The material sequenced was PBMCs. The CDR3 here is CASRLGAGNTEAFF. DNA of the CDR3: TGTGCCAGCCGTCTCGGGGCGGGGAACACTGAAGCTTTCTTT.